Each of the 2 T cell receptor beta chains below was sequenced from the same sample in a study of shared T cell receptors in the human thymus. Some clones are missing from TCRdb's copy, which holds only in-frame ones; the method was immunoSEQ multiplex PCR. The table lists about 660,000 clones, 80% to 90% of them singletons. These same records also appear under a second study, on human thymus T cells.

The sequencing sample was made of thymocytes. These receptor sequences come from a boy in the first two years of life with a congenital heart defect.

Concerning this clone: Other DNA sequences in this specimen translate into the identical CDR3. The V and J genes are TRBV27 and TRBJ2-7; 10 positions agree with TRBD2. Trimming took 3 bases from V and 4 from J; bases not matched to a gene: 3. This CDR3 region has 14 residues. CDR1 is MNHEY, CDR2 SMNVEV, per germline (reference sequence). CDR3 in amino acids: CASSFRTSGYEQYF. CDR3 in DNA: TGTGCCAGCAGTTTTAGGACTAGCGGTTACGAGCAGTACTTC.

The V and J genes are TRBV27 and TRBJ2-3; 14 bases align to TRBD2. V lost 5 bases, J lost 0 bases, and 7 bases stayed unmatched. CDR3 size: 18 residues. Per germline, CDR1 MNHEY and CDR2 SMNVEV (reference sequence). The chain's CDR3 is CASSPPGLAGVSTDTQYF. CDR3 nucleotide sequence: TGTGCCAGCAGTCCCCCGGGACTAGCGGGAGTCAGCACAGATACGCAGTATTTT.